The 28 T cell receptor beta chains in this list originate from one sample, sequenced in a study of blood T cell repertoires in COVID-19. Assay: immunoSEQ multiplex PCR; the TCRdb copy retains only in-frame clones and omits some. The sample lists hundreds of thousands of clones; around nine tenths were seen once. Sequencing was done on a sample of peripheral blood. The receptors come from a woman aged 60 to 75 with acute or convalescent COVID-19.

The genes are TRBV7-9 and TRBJ1-1, with D possibly TRBD1 on 5 matching bases. The length of the CDR3 is 14 residues. Trimming stripped 5 bases from V and 1 base from J, with 11 bases between. Germline values: CDR1 SEHNR, CDR2 FQNEAQ (reference sequence). For the CDR3, the DNA is TGTGCCAGCAGCCCGCAGGGTTCGAACACTGAAGCTTTCTTT. Translation: CASSPQGSNTEAFF.

This chain joins TRBV18 and TRBJ1-2, with 8 bases matching TRBD1. There are 15 residues in the CDR3. The V gene end was trimmed by 0 bases and the J gene end by 4 bases; junction bases not matched to a gene: 4. Germline CDR1 KGHSH, CDR2 LQKENI. This CDR3 reads CASSPPLTGGYGYTF. CDR3 coding DNA: TGTGCCAGCTCACCACCTCTAACAGGGGGCTATGGCTACACCTTC. Filled out from reference TRBV18 and TRBJ1-2, the complete variable domain reads NAGVMQNPRHLVRRRGQEARLRCSPMKGHSHVYWYRQLPEEGLKFMVYLQKENIIDESGMPKERFSAEFPKEGPSILRIQQVVRGDSAAYFCASSPPLTGGYGYTFGSGTRLTVV.

This chain connects TRBV27 to TRBJ1-4, with D tentatively TRBD1 (6 bases). The V end was cut by 5 bases, the J end by 0 bases, with 13 bases between. Germline CDR1 MNHEY, CDR2 SMNVEV (reference sequence). The CDR3 extends over 16 amino acids. CDR3 loop: CASSPGTTATNEKLFF. CDR3 in DNA: TGTGCCAGCAGTCCTGGGACAACTGCAACTAATGAAAAACTGTTTTTT.

The chain is built from TRBV9 and TRBJ1-2; 7 bases are a match to TRBD1. This CDR3 is 14 amino acids long. V shed 0 bases, J shed 4 bases, and the junction held 3 bases outside the gene matches. Germline-derived CDR1 and CDR2 are SGDLS and YYNGEE. The CDR3 DNA is TGTGCCAGCAGCGTAGGAGGGGGCATCTATGGCTACACCTTC. Protein product: CASSVGGGIYGYTF. Full variable domain (rest looked up from reference TRBV9 and TRBJ1-2): DSGVTQTPKHLITATGQRVTLRCSPRSGDLSVYWYQQSLDQGLQFLIQYYNGEERAKGNILERFSAQQFPDLHSELNLSSLELGDSALYFCASSVGGGIYGYTFGSGTRLTVV.

This clone has a handful of counts. This chain connects TRBV4-1 to TRBJ2-1; possibly TRBD2 for D (6 bases). The CDR3 runs 15 residues. Germline values: CDR1 MGHRA, CDR2 YSYEKL. Trimming pared 1 base from V and 0 bases from J, leaving 7 bases between. For the CDR3, the DNA is TGCGCCAGCAGCCAAGCCGGGAGCTCCTACAATGAGCAGTTCTTC. Translation: CASSQAGSSYNEQFF.

This chain uses TRBV27 with TRBJ2-4, with 8 positions matching TRBD2. The V and J ends lost 2 bases and 3 bases, in that order; junction bases with no gene match: 12. The germline V gene has CDR1 MNHEY and CDR2 SMNVEV (reference sequence). The CDR3 totals 18 residues. CDR3 DNA sequence: TGTGCCAGCAGTTTAGTCCCGCCCGGGGCGGGAGGCAAAAACATTCAGTACTTC. Translating it yields CASSLVPPGAGGKNIQYF.

The genes are TRBV2 and TRBJ2-2; TRBD2 matches at 16 bases. Per germline, CDR1 SNHLY and CDR2 FYNNEI. V shed 6 bases and J 3 bases; nucleotides not matched to a gene: 13. The CDR3 length is 20 residues. The CDR3 DNA sequence: TGTGCCAGCAGCGGACTGGGACTAGCGGGGGGGCAATGGGACACCGGGGAGCTGTTTTTT. Its translation is CASSGLGLAGGQWDTGELFF.

The genes are TRBV9 and TRBJ2-1; D unresolved. V lost 1 base and J 4 bases, leaving 6 bases between the germline ends. This CDR3 is 13 amino acids long. Germline V gene sequence: CDR1 SGDLS, CDR2 YYNGEE. As DNA, the CDR3 is TGTGCCAGCAGCGTACCAAATTACAATGAGCAGTTCTTC. Translated: CASSVPNYNEQFF.

The chain has TRBV4-3 and TRBJ1-2; D remains unclear. CDR3 length: 15 residues. Germline assignment: CDR1 LGHNA and CDR2 YSLEER. V lost 1 base, J lost 2 bases, and 11 bases lay in between. The CDR3 DNA is TGCGCCAGCAGCCAAGGGGCGGGAGTAAACTATGGCTACACCTTC. It translates to CASSQGAGVNYGYTF.

The CDR3: CASSSSAGTGIGYTF. In nucleotides, the CDR3 is TGTGCCAGCAGTTCGTCGGCCGGGACAGGGATTGGCTACACCTTC. V usage is TRBV6-2 or TRBV6-3 and J usage is TRBJ1-2; 9 positions agree with TRBD1. Germline loops: CDR1 MNHEY, CDR2 SVGEGT. The CDR3 runs to 15 residues. V shed 4 bases and J 7 bases; nucleotides not matched to a gene: 10.

The chain employs TRBV6-5 and TRBJ2-7, with 7 bases that match TRBD1. The germline gives CDR1 MNHEY, CDR2 SVGAGI. J lost 0 bases, V lost 2 bases, and 7 bases had no gene match. The CDR3 loop spans 16 amino acids. CDR3 in amino acids: CASSYHPGQSSYEQYF. The CDR3 DNA reads as TGTGCCAGCAGTTACCATCCGGGACAGAGCTCCTACGAGCAGTACTTC.

The chain combines TRBV5-6 with TRBJ2-7; 14 positions agree with TRBD2. The length of the CDR3 is 16 residues. In germline, CDR1 is SGHDT, CDR2 YYEEEE. V trimming: 4 bases; J trimming: 2 bases; junction bases outside the gene matches: 5. CDR3 amino acids: CASSQGLAGGTYEQYF. The CDR3 region has the DNA TGTGCCAGCAGCCAAGGACTAGCGGGGGGAACCTACGAGCAGTACTTC.

The sample holds one count of this clone. The chain couples TRBV10-3 to TRBJ1-2; 8 bases map to TRBD1. The CDR3 runs 16 residues. V was pared by 2 bases and J by 4 bases, with 9 bases of the junction left unmatched. CDR1 and CDR2 from the germline V gene are ENHRY and SYGVKD. The CDR3 sequence: CAISEDLGQARYGYTF. The CDR3, as DNA: TGTGCCATCAGTGAGGATTTGGGACAGGCCCGCTATGGCTACACCTTC.

This clone has a single count. The chain carries TRBV27 and TRBJ1-5; D is undetermined. This CDR3 has 18 residues. CDR1 is MNHEY and CDR2 is SMNVEV in the germline V gene (reference sequence). The V end lost 0 bases, the J end lost 2 bases, and 17 bases lay between the germline ends. Written as DNA, the CDR3 is TGTGCCAGCAGTTTATCAGGAACGGGGAATGAGGGCAATCAGCCCCAGCATTTT. It codes for CASSLSGTGNEGNQPQHF.

This chain uses TRBV4-1 with TRBJ1-6; D is undetermined. In germline, CDR1 is MGHRA, CDR2 YSYEKL. Trimming left V 1 base short and J 0 bases short, with 7 bases between. There are 16 residues in the CDR3. The CDR3 here is CASSQALTSYNSPLHF. The CDR3 DNA follows: TGCGCCAGCAGCCAAGCACTAACCTCCTATAATTCACCCCTCCACTTT.

The chain employs TRBV7-2 and TRBJ2-2; TRBD2 matches 8 bases. Germline CDR1 reads SGHTA; CDR2 reads FQGNSA. The CDR3 covers 13 residues. V dropped 5 bases and J dropped 8; count of bases not matched to a gene: 4. The CDR3, as DNA: TGTGCCAGCAGCATCAGCGGGGGAGGGGAGCTGTTTTTT. Residues: CASSISGGGELFF. The full variable domain, with the rest looked up from reference TRBV7-2 and TRBJ2-2, is GAGVSQSPSNKVTEKGKDVELRCDPISGHTALYWYRQSLGQGLEFLIYFQGNSAPDKSGLPSDRFSAERTGGSVSTLTIQRTQQEDSAVYLCASSISGGGELFFGEGSRLTVL.

The CDR3: CASSISAVYNEQFF. CDR3 sequence (DNA): TGTGCCAGTAGTATCTCAGCGGTCTACAATGAGCAGTTCTTC. The J gene is TRBJ2-1, the V gene TRBV19; tentative D call: TRBD2 (5 bases). This CDR3 has 14 residues. CDR1 is LNHDA and CDR2 is SQIVND in the germline V gene (reference sequence). Trimming removed 3 bases at V and 3 bases at J, with 9 bases between.

The chain couples TRBV30 to TRBJ1-5; the D gene is possibly TRBD1 (5 bases). The CDR3 has 18 residues. Trimming pared 0 bases from V and 1 base from J, leaving 19 bases between. Germline values: CDR1 GTSNPN, CDR2 SVGIG (reference sequence). The DNA of the CDR3 is TGTGCCTGGAGTGTATCGATGACAGTCGACAGAAGCAATCAGCCCCAGCATTTT. Translation: CAWSVSMTVDRSNQPQHF.

This chain uses TRBV7-2 with TRBJ2-7; 8 bases are a match to TRBD1. This CDR3 has 17 amino acids. Trimming cost V 1 base and J 3 bases; bases outside gene matches: 11. Germline V gene sequence: CDR1 SGHTA, CDR2 FQGNSA. In DNA, the CDR3 is TGTGCCAGCAGCTTAGATTCCCGGCAGGGGGCCTACTACGAGCAGTACTTC. Translated, it gives CASSLDSRQGAYYEQYF.

The chain recombines TRBV11-3 with TRBJ1-3; D remains ambiguous. CDR1 is SGHNT, CDR2 YENEEA, per germline. The V and J ends lost 2 bases and 0 bases respectively, with 8 bases between them. The CDR3 is 15 amino acids. CDR3 bases: TGTGCCAGCAGCTTAACATCTGACTCTGGAAACACCATATATTTT. It encodes CASSLTSDSGNTIYF.

This chain's CDR3 is CASSQARGAQSYNEQFF. DNA for the CDR3: TGTGCCAGCAGCCAAGCCCGGGGGGCGCAGTCCTACAATGAGCAGTTCTTC. The V and J genes are TRBV3-1 (or the pseudogene TRBV3-2) and TRBJ2-1, with D maybe TRBD2 (7 bases). The CDR3 has 17 residues. Trimming removed 1 base from V and 1 base from J, with 14 bases in between. Germline V gene lookup returns CDR1 LGHDT and CDR2 YNNKEL (reference sequence).

The chain couples TRBV5-1 to TRBJ2-5; 8 nucleotides align to TRBD1. The CDR3 has 14 amino acids. Germline lookup yields CDR1 SGHRS and CDR2 YFSETQ. The junction had 2 bases not matched to a gene; V was cut back by 3 bases and J by 1 base. The CDR3 nucleotides read TGCGCCAGCAGCTATGGACAGGGCCAAGAGACCCAGTACTTC. Its protein is CASSYGQGQETQYF.

The V and J genes are TRBV15 and TRBJ2-7; D remains ambiguous. The CDR3 covers 14 residues. V lost 0 bases and J lost 0, with 6 bases in between. Germline assignment: CDR1 LNHNV and CDR2 YYDKDF (reference sequence). CDR3 residues: CATSRDWSSYEQYF. The DNA of the CDR3 is TGTGCCACCAGCAGAGACTGGAGCTCCTACGAGCAGTACTTC.

This chain uses TRBV30 with TRBJ1-1, with D tentatively TRBD1 (6 bases). CDR1 is GTSNPN, CDR2 SVGIG, per germline (reference sequence). Trimming pared 2 bases from V and 0 bases from J, leaving 7 bases between. This CDR3 has 13 amino acids. This CDR3 is CAWSRTVNTEAFF. The CDR3 DNA reads as TGTGCCTGGAGTAGGACAGTGAACACTGAAGCTTTCTTT.

CDR3 region: CASSPYRGGTGELFF. The CDR3 DNA reads TGTGCCAGCAGCCCCTACCGCGGAGGCACCGGGGAGCTGTTTTTT. This chain connects TRBV4-2 to TRBJ2-2, with D possibly being TRBD2 (5 bases). With 4 bases removed from V and 4 bases from J, the gap between germline ends came to 13 bases. Germline assignment: CDR1 LGHNA and CDR2 YNFKEQ. The CDR3 spans 15 residues.

J is TRBJ2-6 and V is TRBV3-1 (or the pseudogene TRBV3-2), with D maybe TRBD2 (5 bases). V shed 4 bases and J shed 4 bases, with 20 bases lying between them. The CDR3 runs to 18 residues. The V gene's germline CDR1 is LGHDT and CDR2 YNNKEL (reference sequence). The CDR3 is CASSRVNLGSAGANVLTF. The CDR3 DNA reads as TGTGCCAGCAGCCGAGTAAATTTGGGGAGTGCGGGGGCCAACGTCCTGACTTTC.

The rearrangement joins TRBV27 to TRBJ2-7; perhaps TRBD1 as D (5 bases). Trimming took 2 bases from V and 0 from J, leaving 8 bases between them. In germline, CDR1 is MNHEY, CDR2 SMNVEV (reference sequence). The CDR3 spans 14 residues. Here the CDR3 reads CASSLGRVSYEQYF. The CDR3 DNA reads as TGTGCCAGCAGTTTAGGCAGGGTCTCCTACGAGCAGTACTTC.

The J gene is TRBJ1-3, the V gene TRBV10-3, with TRBD1 identical over 10 bases. This CDR3 spans 15 amino acids. CDR1 and CDR2 (germline): ENHRY, SYGVKD. J gave up 1 base and V 5 bases, and 2 bases lay outside the gene matches. CDR3 in amino acids: CAISPGQGSGNTIYF. Here the CDR3 DNA reads TGTGCCATCAGTCCGGGACAGGGGTCTGGAAACACCATATATTTT.